A single sample is the source of the 14 T cell receptor beta chains below, sequenced in a study of T cells in Graves' hyperthyroidism and ophthalmopathy. Using RNA transcripts as the source, TCR beta CDR3 regions were amplified. With the HTBI primer set, the TCR CDR3 went through a first round of RT-PCR. TCRdb analysed the multiplex PCR reads with MiXCR anew, one entry per CDR3 protein. This sample has about 640,000 distinct CDR3 sequences, with 20% to 25% found just once. Sequenced input: blood. All receptors come from a man aged 25-40 years with Graves' ophthalmopathy.

The chain couples TRBV9 to TRBJ2-1, with 10 bases aligning to TRBD2. Unmatched junction bases numbered 5, after V lost 2 bases and J lost 6 bases. Per the germline V gene, CDR1 is SGDLS and CDR2 is YYNGEE. This CDR3 comprises 15 residues. CDR3 in DNA: TGTGCCAGCAGCGTTAGCGGGAGGTCTGGCAATGAGCAGTTCTTC. This codes for CASSVSGRSGNEQFF.

The rearrangement links TRBV6-2 or TRBV6-3 to TRBJ2-7; 9 nucleotides align to TRBD2. V shed 4 bases and J 1 base; nucleotides not matched to a gene: 14. The germline V gene has CDR1 MNHEY and CDR2 SVGEGT. CDR3 size: 18 residues. The CDR3 spells CASSSIPLSGSLSYEQYF. The DNA for the CDR3 is TGTGCCAGCAGTTCCATCCCACTTAGCGGGAGTTTGTCCTACGAGCAGTACTTC.

This rearrangement joins TRBV18 to TRBJ2-1; 15 positions match TRBD2. The V segment lost 5 bases and the J segment 1 base; nucleotides outside the gene matches: 9. The CDR3 covers 19 residues. Germline CDR1 is KGHSH and CDR2 is LQKENI. CDR3 nucleotides: TGTGCCAGCTCAAATGGACTAGCGGGAGGGCAGGGGTCCTACAATGAGCAGTTCTTC. This codes for CASSNGLAGGQGSYNEQFF. The whole variable domain, filled in from reference TRBV18 and TRBJ2-1, reads NAGVMQNPRHLVRRRGQEARLRCSPMKGHSHVYWYRQLPEEGLKFMVYLQKENIIDESGMPKERFSAEFPKEGPSILRIQQVVRGDSAAYFCASSNGLAGGQGSYNEQFFGPGTRLTVL.

CDR3 sequence: CASRVDRSGGELFF. DNA of the CDR3: TGTGCCAGCAGAGTAGACAGGTCCGGCGGGGAGCTGTTTTTT. The chain links TRBV2 to TRBJ2-2; tentatively, D is TRBD1 (6 bases). V lost 6 bases and J lost 7, with 15 bases in between. This CDR3 has 14 residues. Germline V CDR1 and CDR2: SNHLY, FYNNEI.

This clonotype was detected only a few times. The gene calls are TRBV7-6 and TRBJ2-1; the match to TRBD2 covers 10 bases. With 5 bases clipped from V and 7 bases from J, the junction kept 17 bases outside the gene matches. Germline V gene lookup returns CDR1 SGHVS and CDR2 FNYEAQ. This CDR3 is built from 18 residues. The CDR3 sequence is CASSVLGRASGRKNEQFF. For the CDR3, the DNA is TGTGCCAGCAGCGTCCTTGGTAGGGCTAGCGGGAGAAAGAATGAGCAGTTCTTC.

The chain couples TRBV15 to TRBJ1-2; D perhaps matches TRBD1 (6 bases). V was cut by 0 bases and J by 6 bases, with 17 bases left in between. The CDR3 loop spans 16 amino acids. Germline V gene sequence: CDR1 LNHNV, CDR2 YYDKDF (reference sequence). The CDR3 nucleotides read TGTGCCACCAGCAGAGATCTGGGGGCCAGGTTGGATGGCTACACCTTC. This sequence encodes CATSRDLGARLDGYTF.

The chain employs TRBV5-4 and TRBJ2-3, with 8 bases identical to TRBD2. Trimming at V came to 0 bases and at J to 4 bases, leaving 7 bases not matched to a gene. Germline V lookup: CDR1 SGHNT, CDR2 YYREEE (reference sequence). The CDR3 has 16 amino acids. CDR3 coding DNA: TGTGCCAGCAGCTTGGCTGGCGGGAGGTCGTCAGATACGCAGTATTTT. Its translation: CASSLAGGRSSDTQYF. Full variable domain (remainder filled in from reference TRBV5-4 and TRBJ2-3): ETGVTQSPTHLIKTRGQQVTLRCSSQSGHNTVSWYQQALGQGPQFIFQYYREEENGRGNFPPRFSGLQFPNYSSELNVNALELDDSALYLCASSLAGGRSSDTQYFGPGTRLTVL.

The sample holds a few counts of this clonotype. The chain joins TRBV20-1 to TRBJ1-5; the D is unclear. CDR3 size: 13 residues. Per the germline V gene, CDR1 is DFQATT and CDR2 is SNEGSKA (reference sequence). Trimming removed 5 bases from V and 7 bases from J, with 15 bases in between. CDR3 sequence (DNA): TGCAGTGCTCAGACGGGAGTTTGGCAGCCCCAGCATTTT. Translation gives CSAQTGVWQPQHF.

The rearrangement uses TRBV5-1 and TRBJ2-7; tentative D call: TRBD1 (6 bases). CDR1 is SGHRS and CDR2 is YFSETQ in the germline V gene. The V and J ends lost 5 bases and 5 bases respectively, with 14 bases between them. This CDR3 spans 13 amino acids. The chain's CDR3 is CASRAGDVNEQYF. CDR3 coding DNA: TGCGCCAGCAGGGCAGGGGATGTGAACGAGCAGTACTTC.

This clonotype has ten or more counts. This rearrangement joins TRBV11-2 to TRBJ2-1; the D is unclear. This CDR3 spans 15 amino acids. Germline CDR1 and CDR2: SGHAT and FQNNGV. Trimming shortened V by 9 bases and J by 0 bases, and 15 bases separated the two germline ends. CDR3 protein: CASKAEFYSYNEQFF. DNA for the CDR3: TGTGCCAGTAAGGCGGAGTTCTACTCCTACAATGAGCAGTTCTTC.

At least ten counts were recorded for this clonotype. This chain links TRBV6-1 with TRBJ1-5, with 7 positions matching TRBD1. From germline, CDR1 is MNHNS and CDR2 SASEGT. Trimming took 6 bases from V and 3 from J; bases not matched to a gene: 5. CDR3 length: 14 amino acids. The CDR3 reads CASSQDRFNQPQHF. CDR3 nucleotides: TGTGCCAGCAGCCAGGACAGGTTCAATCAGCCCCAGCATTTT.

The V and J genes are TRBV2 and TRBJ2-2; unclear D gene. From germline, CDR1 is SNHLY and CDR2 FYNNEI. CDR3 length: 15 amino acids. The V gene lost 1 base and the J gene lost 4 bases, with 10 bases spanning the gap. The CDR3 spells CASSEEGRLTGELFF. CDR3 in DNA: TGTGCCAGCAGTGAAGAAGGCAGGCTCACCGGGGAGCTGTTTTTT.

The chain joins TRBV6-1 to TRBJ2-7; D tentatively fits TRBD1 or TRBD2 (7 bases each). V gave up 2 bases and J gave up 6 bases, with 20 bases separating them. Looked up from germline, CDR1 is MNHNS and CDR2 is SASEGT. The CDR3 consists of 16 residues. CDR3: CASSERWEGAWIEQYF. CDR3 coding DNA: TGTGCCAGCAGTGAAAGGTGGGAGGGGGCCTGGATCGAGCAGTACTTC.

This sequence joins TRBV11-2 and TRBJ2-7; D gene unclear. CDR1 is SGHAT and CDR2 is FQNNGV in the germline V gene. V gave up 3 bases and J gave up 4 bases, with 13 bases separating them. This CDR3 is built from 14 residues. CDR3 bases: TGTGCCAGCAGCTTGACCAGCCTCGGGTACGAGCAGTACTTC. Protein product: CASSLTSLGYEQYF.